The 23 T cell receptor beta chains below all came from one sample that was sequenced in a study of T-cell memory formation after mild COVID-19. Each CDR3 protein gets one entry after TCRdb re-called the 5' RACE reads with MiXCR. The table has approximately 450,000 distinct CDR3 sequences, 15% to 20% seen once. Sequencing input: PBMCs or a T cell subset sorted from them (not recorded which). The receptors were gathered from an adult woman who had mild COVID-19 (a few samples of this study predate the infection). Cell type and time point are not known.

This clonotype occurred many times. The CDR3 DNA follows: TGTGCCAGCAGTTCCCGGGGGGCTGGAAACACCATATATTTT. Its protein is CASSSRGAGNTIYF. The rearrangement links TRBV12-3 or TRBV12-4 to TRBJ1-3, with a tentative D call TRBD1 (5 bases). The CDR3 loop spans 14 amino acids. Trimming cost V 4 bases and J 2 bases, with 9 bases left between them.

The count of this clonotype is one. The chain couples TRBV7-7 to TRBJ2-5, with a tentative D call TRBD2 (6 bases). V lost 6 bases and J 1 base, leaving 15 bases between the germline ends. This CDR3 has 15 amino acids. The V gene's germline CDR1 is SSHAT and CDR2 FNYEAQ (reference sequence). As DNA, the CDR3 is TGTGCCAGCAGACCCTCTGGGGGGATCCAAGAGACCCAGTACTTC. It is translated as CASRPSGGIQETQYF.

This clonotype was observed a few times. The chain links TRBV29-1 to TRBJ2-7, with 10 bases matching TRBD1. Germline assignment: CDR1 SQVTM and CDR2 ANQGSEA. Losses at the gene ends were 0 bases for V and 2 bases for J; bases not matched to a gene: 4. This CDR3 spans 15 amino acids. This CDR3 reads CSVEEWGTGAYEQYF. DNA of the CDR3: TGCAGCGTTGAAGAATGGGGGACAGGGGCCTACGAGCAGTACTTC.

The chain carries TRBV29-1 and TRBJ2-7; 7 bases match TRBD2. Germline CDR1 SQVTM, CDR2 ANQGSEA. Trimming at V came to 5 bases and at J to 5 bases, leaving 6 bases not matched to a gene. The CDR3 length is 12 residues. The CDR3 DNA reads TGCAGCGTTCGCGGGAGCCCCCACGAGCAGTACTTC. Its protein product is CSVRGSPHEQYF.

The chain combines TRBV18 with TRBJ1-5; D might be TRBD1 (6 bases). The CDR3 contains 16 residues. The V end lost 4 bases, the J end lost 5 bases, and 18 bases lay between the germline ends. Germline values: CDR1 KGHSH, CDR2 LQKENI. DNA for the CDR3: TGTGCCAGCTCACGGGCCGGAGGGCCAGGGGATCAGCCCCAGCATTTT. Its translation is CASSRAGGPGDQPQHF.

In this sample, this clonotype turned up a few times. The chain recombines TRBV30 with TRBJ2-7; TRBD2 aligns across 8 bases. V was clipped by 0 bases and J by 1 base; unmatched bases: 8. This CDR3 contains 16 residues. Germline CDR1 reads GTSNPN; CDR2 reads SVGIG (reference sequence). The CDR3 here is CAWSVREGVRSYEQYF. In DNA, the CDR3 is TGTGCCTGGAGTGTACGGGAGGGCGTGCGTTCCTACGAGCAGTACTTC.

The CDR3 is CASSLQGSLEQYF. CDR3 coding DNA: TGTGCCAGCAGTTTACAGGGAAGCCTCGAGCAGTACTTC. The V call is TRBV12-3 or TRBV12-4, the J call TRBJ2-7, with D perhaps matching TRBD1 (5 bases). V lost 2 bases and J lost 6, with 11 bases in between. This CDR3 spans 13 amino acids.

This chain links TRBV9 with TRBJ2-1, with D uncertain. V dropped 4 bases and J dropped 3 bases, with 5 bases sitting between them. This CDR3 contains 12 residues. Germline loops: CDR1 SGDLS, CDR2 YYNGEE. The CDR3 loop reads CASSTDYNEQFF. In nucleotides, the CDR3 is TGTGCCAGCAGCACCGACTACAATGAGCAGTTCTTC.

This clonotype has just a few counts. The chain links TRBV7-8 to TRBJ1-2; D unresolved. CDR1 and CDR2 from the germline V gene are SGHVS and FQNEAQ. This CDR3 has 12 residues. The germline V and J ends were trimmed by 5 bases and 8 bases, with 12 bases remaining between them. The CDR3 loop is CASSPASRGYTF. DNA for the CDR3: TGTGCCAGCAGCCCGGCCAGCCGGGGCTACACCTTC.

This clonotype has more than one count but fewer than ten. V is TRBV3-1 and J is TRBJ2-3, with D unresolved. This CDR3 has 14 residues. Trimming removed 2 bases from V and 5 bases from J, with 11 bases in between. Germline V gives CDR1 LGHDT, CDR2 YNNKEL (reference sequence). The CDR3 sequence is CASSQNRIEDTQYF. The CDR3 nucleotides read TGTGCCAGCAGCCAAAATAGGATTGAAGATACGCAGTATTTT.

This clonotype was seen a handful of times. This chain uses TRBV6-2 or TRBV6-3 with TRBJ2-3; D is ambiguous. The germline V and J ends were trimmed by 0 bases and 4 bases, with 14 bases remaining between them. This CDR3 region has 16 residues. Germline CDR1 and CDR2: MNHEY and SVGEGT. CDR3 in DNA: TGTGCCAGCAGTTACTCAGCTGTAACTCTCCCAGATACGCAGTATTTT. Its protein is CASSYSAVTLPDTQYF.

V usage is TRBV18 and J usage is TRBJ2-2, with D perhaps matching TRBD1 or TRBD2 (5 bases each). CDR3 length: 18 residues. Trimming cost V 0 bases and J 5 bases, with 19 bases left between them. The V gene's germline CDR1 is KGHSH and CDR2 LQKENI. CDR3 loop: CASSPPGAGNDQTGELFF. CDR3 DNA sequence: TGTGCCAGCTCACCACCCGGGGCAGGGAACGACCAGACCGGGGAGCTGTTTTTT.

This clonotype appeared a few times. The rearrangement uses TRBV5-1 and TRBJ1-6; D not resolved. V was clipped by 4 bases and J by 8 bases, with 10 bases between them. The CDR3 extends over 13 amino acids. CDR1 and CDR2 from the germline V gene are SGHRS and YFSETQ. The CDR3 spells CASSPTPHSPLHF. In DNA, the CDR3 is TGCGCCAGCAGCCCTACCCCTCATTCACCCCTCCACTTT.

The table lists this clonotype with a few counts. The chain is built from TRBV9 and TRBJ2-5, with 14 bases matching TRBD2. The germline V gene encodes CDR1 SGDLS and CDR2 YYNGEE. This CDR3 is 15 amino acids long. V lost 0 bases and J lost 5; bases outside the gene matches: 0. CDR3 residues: CASSVGTSGRETQYF. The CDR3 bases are TGTGCCAGCAGCGTAGGGACTAGCGGGAGGGAGACCCAGTACTTC. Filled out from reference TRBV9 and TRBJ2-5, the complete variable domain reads DSGVTQTPKHLITATGQRVTLRCSPRSGDLSVYWYQQSLDQGLQFLIQYYNGEERAKGNILERFSAQQFPDLHSELNLSSLELGDSALYFCASSVGTSGRETQYFGPGTRLLVL.

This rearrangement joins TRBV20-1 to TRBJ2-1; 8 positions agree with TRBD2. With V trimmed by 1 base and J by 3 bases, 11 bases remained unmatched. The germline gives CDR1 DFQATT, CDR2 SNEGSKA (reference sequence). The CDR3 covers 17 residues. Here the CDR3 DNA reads TGCAGTGCTAGAGTCTCCTTTCGGGGGGGCCTCTACAATGAGCAGTTCTTC. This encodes CSARVSFRGGLYNEQFF.

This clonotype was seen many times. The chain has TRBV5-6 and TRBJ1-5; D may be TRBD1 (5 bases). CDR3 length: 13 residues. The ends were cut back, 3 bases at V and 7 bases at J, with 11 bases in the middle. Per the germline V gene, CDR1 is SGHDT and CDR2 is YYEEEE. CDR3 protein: CASSSQGRQPQHF. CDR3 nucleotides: TGTGCCAGCAGCTCCCAGGGTCGGCAGCCCCAGCATTTT. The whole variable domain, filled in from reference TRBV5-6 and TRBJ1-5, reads DAGVTQSPTHLIKTRGQQVTLRCSPKSGHDTVSWYQQALGQGPQFIFQYYEEEERQRGNFPDRFSGHQFPNYSSELNVNALLLGDSALYLCASSSQGRQPQHFGDGTRLSIL.

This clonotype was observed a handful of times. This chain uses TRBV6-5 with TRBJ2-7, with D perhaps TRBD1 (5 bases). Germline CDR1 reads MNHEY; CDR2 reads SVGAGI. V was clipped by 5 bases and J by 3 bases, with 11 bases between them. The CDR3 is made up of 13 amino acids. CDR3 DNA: TGTGCCAGCAGTCCCGACAGCATCTACGAGCAGTACTTC. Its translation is CASSPDSIYEQYF.

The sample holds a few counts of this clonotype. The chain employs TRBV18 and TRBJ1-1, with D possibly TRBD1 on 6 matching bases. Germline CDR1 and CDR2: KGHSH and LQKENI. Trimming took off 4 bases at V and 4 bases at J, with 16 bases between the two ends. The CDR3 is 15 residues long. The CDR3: CASSRGRGEGTEAFF. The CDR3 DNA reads TGTGCCAGCTCACGGGGCAGGGGCGAGGGCACTGAAGCTTTCTTT.

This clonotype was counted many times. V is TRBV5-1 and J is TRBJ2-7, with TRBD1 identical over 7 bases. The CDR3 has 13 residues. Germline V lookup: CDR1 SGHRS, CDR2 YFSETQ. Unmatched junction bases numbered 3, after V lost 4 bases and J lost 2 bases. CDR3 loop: CASSPGQPYEQYF. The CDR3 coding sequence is TGCGCCAGCAGCCCGGGACAGCCCTACGAGCAGTACTTC. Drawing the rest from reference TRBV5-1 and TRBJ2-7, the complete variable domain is KAGVTQTPRYLIKTRGQQVTLSCSPISGHRSVSWYQQTPGQGLQFLFEYFSETQRNKGNFPGRFSGRQFSNSRSEMNVSTLELGDSALYLCASSPGQPYEQYFGPGTRLTVT.

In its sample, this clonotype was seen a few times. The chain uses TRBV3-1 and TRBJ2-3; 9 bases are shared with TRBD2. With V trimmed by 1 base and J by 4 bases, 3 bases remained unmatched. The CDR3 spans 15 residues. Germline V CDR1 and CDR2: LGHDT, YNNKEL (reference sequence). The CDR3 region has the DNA TGTGCCAGCAGCCAAGGCGGGGGGGCCTCAGATACGCAGTATTTT. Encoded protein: CASSQGGGASDTQYF.

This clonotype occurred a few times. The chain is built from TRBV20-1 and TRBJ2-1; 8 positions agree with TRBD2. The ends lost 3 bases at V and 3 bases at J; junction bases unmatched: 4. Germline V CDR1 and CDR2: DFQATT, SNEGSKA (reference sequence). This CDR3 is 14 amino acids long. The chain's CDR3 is CSASRLAGYNEQFF. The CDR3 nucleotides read TGCAGTGCTAGCCGGCTAGCGGGCTACAATGAGCAGTTCTTC.

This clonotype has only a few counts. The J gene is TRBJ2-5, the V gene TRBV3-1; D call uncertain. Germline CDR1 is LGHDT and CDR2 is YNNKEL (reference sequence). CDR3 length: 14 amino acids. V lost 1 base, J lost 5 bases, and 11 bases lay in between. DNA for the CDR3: TGTGCCAGCAGCCAAGTCCAGGAACCGGAGACCCAGTACTTC. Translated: CASSQVQEPETQYF.

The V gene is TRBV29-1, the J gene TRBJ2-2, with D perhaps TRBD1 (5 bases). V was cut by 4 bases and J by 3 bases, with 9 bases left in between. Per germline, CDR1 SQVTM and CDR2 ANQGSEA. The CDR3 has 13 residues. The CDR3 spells CSVGKGYTGELFF. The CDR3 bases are TGCAGCGTTGGAAAGGGGTACACCGGGGAGCTGTTTTTT.